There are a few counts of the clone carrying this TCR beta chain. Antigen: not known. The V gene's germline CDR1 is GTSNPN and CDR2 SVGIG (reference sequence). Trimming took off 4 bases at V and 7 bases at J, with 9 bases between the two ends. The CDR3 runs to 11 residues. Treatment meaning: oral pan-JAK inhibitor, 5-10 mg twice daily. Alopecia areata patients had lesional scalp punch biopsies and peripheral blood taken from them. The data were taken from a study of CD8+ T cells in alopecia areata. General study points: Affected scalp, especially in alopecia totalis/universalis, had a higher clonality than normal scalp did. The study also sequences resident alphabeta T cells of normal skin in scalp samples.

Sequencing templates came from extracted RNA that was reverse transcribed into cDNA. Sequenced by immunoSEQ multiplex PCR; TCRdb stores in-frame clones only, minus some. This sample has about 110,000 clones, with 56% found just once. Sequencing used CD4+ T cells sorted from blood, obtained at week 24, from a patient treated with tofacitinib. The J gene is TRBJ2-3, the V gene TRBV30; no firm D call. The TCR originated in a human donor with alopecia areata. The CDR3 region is CAWTTSNTQYF. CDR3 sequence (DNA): TGTGCCTGGACCACCAGTAATACGCAGTATTTT.